These 8 T cell receptor beta chains share one sample of origin, sequenced in a study of T cell responses to AZD1222 COVID-19 vaccine. The data were produced by immunoSEQ multiplex PCR, yet TCRdb's version contains in-frame clones alone and is incomplete. Of about 75,000 clones listed, 88% were seen once; the top ten hold 9% to 10%. Sequences were derived from peripheral blood, sampled 28 days after the second dose of the MenACWY control vaccine. The receptors here all came from an adult who received the MenACWY meningococcal vaccine as a control.

The chain recombines TRBV15 with TRBJ2-7; TRBD1 might be the D (6 bases). Trimming cost V 4 bases and J 5 bases, with 18 bases left between them. The CDR3 covers 15 residues. Per the germline V gene, CDR1 is LNHNV and CDR2 is YYDKDF (reference sequence). The CDR3: CATSTRATGSHEQYF. The CDR3 DNA sequence: TGTGCCACCAGCACCCGGGCCACAGGGTCCCACGAGCAGTACTTC.

The rearrangement uses TRBV7-8 and TRBJ2-1; D is possibly TRBD2 (6 bases). Germline values: CDR1 SGHVS, CDR2 FQNEAQ. There are 14 residues in the CDR3. The germline V and J ends were trimmed by 2 bases and 7 bases, with 12 bases remaining between them. The CDR3 bases are TGTGCCAGCAGCTTATTGGAGGGAGAGAATGAGCAGTTCTTC. Protein sequence: CASSLLEGENEQFF.

This clone was counted once. V is TRBV11-2 and J is TRBJ2-7, with D possibly TRBD1 on 5 matching bases. The CDR3 is 13 residues long. Looked up from germline, CDR1 is SGHAT and CDR2 is FQNNGV. With 5 bases removed from V and 2 bases from J, the gap between germline ends came to 10 bases. The DNA of the CDR3 is TGTGCCAGCAGCCCGACAGCTACCTACGAGCAGTACTTC. It is translated as CASSPTATYEQYF.

The chain links TRBV7-2 to TRBJ2-3; 9 bases are shared with TRBD2. The V gene's germline CDR1 is SGHTA and CDR2 FQGNSA. With 0 bases clipped from V and 2 bases from J, the junction kept 3 bases outside the gene matches. The CDR3 length is 16 residues. CDR3 sequence (DNA): TGTGCCAGCAGCTTAGCTAGCGGGGGACCCACAGATACGCAGTATTTT. It codes for CASSLASGGPTDTQYF.

V is TRBV4-1 and J is TRBJ1-6; D gene uncertain. Germline V gives CDR1 MGHRA, CDR2 YSYEKL. The CDR3 has 15 residues. Trimming took 0 bases from V and 10 from J, leaving 13 bases between them. CDR3 in DNA: TGCGCCAGCAGCCAAGATAGGAGTGGCCAATCACCCCTCCACTTT. Encoded protein: CASSQDRSGQSPLHF.

The chain combines TRBV10-3 with TRBJ1-2; D uncertain. This CDR3 contains 13 residues. In germline, CDR1 is ENHRY, CDR2 SYGVKD. The V end was cut by 4 bases, the J end by 1 base, with 7 bases between. The CDR3 DNA sequence: TGTGCCATCAGTGTTGAGGGTAACTATGGCTACACCTTC. Residues: CAISVEGNYGYTF.

CDR3 coding DNA: TGTGCCAGCTCAGCCTCCCCGGGAGTTGGCAATCAGCCCCAGCATTTT. Protein: CASSASPGVGNQPQHF. The chain combines TRBV18 with TRBJ1-5; D call uncertain. The CDR3 sequence is 16 residues long. The V gene lost 5 bases and the J gene lost 2 bases, with 16 bases spanning the gap. Germline V lookup: CDR1 KGHSH, CDR2 LQKENI.

J is TRBJ1-2 and V is TRBV9; maybe TRBD1 (5 bases). Germline V gene lookup returns CDR1 SGDLS and CDR2 YYNGEE. This CDR3 contains 15 residues. The V and J ends lost 3 bases and 0 bases respectively, with 12 bases between them. In DNA form, the CDR3 reads TGTGCCAGCAGCGAAGATACAGGCACTAACTATGGCTACACCTTC. Protein sequence: CASSEDTGTNYGYTF.